This TCR beta chain was profiled in a study of T-cell memory formation after mild COVID-19. Study-level background: Most TCR clusters belonged to a single donor. Study-level points and caveats: Clones which contracted sat mainly in CM and EM if CD4+, and in EMRA if CD8+. Prior to infection, memory already included some responding clones, suggesting cross-reactive memory joined.

Amplification by 5'RACE using constant-segment primers produced TCR alpha and TCR beta cDNA libraries that carried sample barcodes and UMIs. In TCRdb, the 5' RACE reads were re-called with MiXCR into one record per CDR3 protein. This sample has hundreds of thousands of distinct CDR3 sequences, with 20% to 25% found just once. The V end was cut by 3 bases, the J end by 8 bases, with 23 bases between. The CDR3 contains 16 residues. From germline, CDR1 is DFQATT and CDR2 SNEGSKA (reference sequence). This clonotype was seen more than once but under ten times. What it binds is not known. This TCR was sampled from an adult woman who had mild COVID-19 (a few samples of this study predate the infection). Cell type and time point are not known. Sequenced input: PBMCs or a T cell subset sorted from them (not recorded which). The chain joins TRBV20-1 to TRBJ2-4; D perhaps matches TRBD2 (6 bases). This chain's CDR3 is CSARVAGRHHRDIQYF. The CDR3 DNA is TGCAGTGCTAGGGTGGCGGGGCGACACCACCGGGACATTCAGTACTTC.